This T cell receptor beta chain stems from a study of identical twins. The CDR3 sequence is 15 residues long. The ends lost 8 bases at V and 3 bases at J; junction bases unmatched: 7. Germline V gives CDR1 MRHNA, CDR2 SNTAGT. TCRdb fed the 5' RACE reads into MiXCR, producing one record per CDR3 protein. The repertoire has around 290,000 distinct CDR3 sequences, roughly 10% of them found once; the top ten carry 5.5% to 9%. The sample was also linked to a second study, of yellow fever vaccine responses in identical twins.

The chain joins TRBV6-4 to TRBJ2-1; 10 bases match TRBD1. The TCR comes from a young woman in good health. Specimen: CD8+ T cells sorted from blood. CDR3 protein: CASSAGTGDYNEQFF. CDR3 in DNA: TGTGCCAGCTCAGCAGGGACAGGGGACTACAATGAGCAGTTCTTC.